A single TCR beta chain is shown here with its context. The antigen is undetermined. Other nucleotide sequences in the sample specify the same CDR3. The primer mix had 60 Vbeta and 13 Jbeta primers. Here immunoSEQ multiplex PCR was the method, and the copy in TCRdb shows in-frame clones only, minus some. The table shows about 130,000 clones, with 85% occurring only once. CDR3 length equals 13 residues. The germline V gene encodes CDR1 SEHNR and CDR2 FQNEAQ (reference sequence). V lost 2 bases to trimming and J lost 7 bases, with 9 bases between them. The sample belongs to a study of cytomegalovirus exposure and HLA in healthy donors. Study-wide results and limits: In a later analysis, CMV-associated beta chains were mostly HLA-associated, it appeared.

Sequencing input: PBMCs. The origin of this receptor is a woman in her 30s in good health and CMV-seropositive. This chain links TRBV7-9 with TRBJ1-5; D not certain. Here the CDR3 reads CASSLSGGQPQHF. The CDR3 bases are TGTGCCAGCAGCTTAAGTGGTGGCCAGCCCCAGCATTTT.